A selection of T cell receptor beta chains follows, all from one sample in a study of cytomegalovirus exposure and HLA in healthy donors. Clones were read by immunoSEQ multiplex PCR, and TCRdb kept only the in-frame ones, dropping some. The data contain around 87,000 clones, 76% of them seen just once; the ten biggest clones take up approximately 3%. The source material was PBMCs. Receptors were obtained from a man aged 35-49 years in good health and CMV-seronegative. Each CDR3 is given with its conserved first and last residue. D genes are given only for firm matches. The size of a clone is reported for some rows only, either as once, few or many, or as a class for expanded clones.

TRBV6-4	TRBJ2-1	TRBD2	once	CASSDSLAGYNEQFF	TGTGCCAGCAGTGACTCCCTAGCGGGCTACAATGAGCAGTTCTTC
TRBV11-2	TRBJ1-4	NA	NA	CASSLDFSAHEKLFF	TGTGCCAGCAGCTTAGATTTTTCAGCGCATGAAAAACTGTTTTTT
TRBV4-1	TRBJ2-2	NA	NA	CASSQPLARLNMPSAGELFF	TGCGCCAGCAGCCAACCTTTGGCGAGACTAAATATGCCCTCTGCAGGGGAGCTGTTTTTT
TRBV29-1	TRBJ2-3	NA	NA	CSVESVSTSTQYF	TGCAGCGTTGAGTCGGTCTCCACGAGTACGCAGTATTTT
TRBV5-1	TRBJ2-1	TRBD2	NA	CASSLPGGLNEQFF	TGCGCCAGCAGCCTTCCGGGGGGGCTCAATGAGCAGTTCTTC
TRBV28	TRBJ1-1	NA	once	CASIDPNGTEAFF	TGTGCCAGCATCGACCCAAACGGGACTGAAGCTTTCTTT
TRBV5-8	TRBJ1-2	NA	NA	CASSDLGDGYTF	TGTGCCAGCAGCGATTTGGGCGATGGCTACACCTTC
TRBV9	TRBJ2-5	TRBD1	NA	CASSLQGAQETQYF	TGTGCCAGCAGCCTCCAGGGGGCTCAAGAGACCCAGTACTTC
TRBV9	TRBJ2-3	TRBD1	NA	CASSPQGRKGTDTQYF	TGTGCCAGCAGCCCACAGGGGCGGAAGGGCACAGATACGCAGTATTTT
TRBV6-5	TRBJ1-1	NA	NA	CASSHDSMNTEAFF	TGTGCCAGCAGTCACGACAGTATGAACACTGAAGCTTTCTTT
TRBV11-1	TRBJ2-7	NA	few	CASSYLTGHSYEQYF	TGTGCCAGCAGCTACCTTACAGGGCACTCCTACGAGCAGTACTTC
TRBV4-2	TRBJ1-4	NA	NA	CASSLLGQTNEKLFF	TGTGCCAGCAGCCTCCTGGGACAAACTAATGAAAAACTGTTTTTT
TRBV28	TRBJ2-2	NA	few	CASRLSDRNTGELFF	TGTGCCAGCAGGTTATCAGACAGGAACACCGGGGAGCTGTTTTTT
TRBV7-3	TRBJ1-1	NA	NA	CASSLRQENTEAFF	TGTGCCAGCAGCTTAAGACAGGAGAACACTGAAGCTTTCTTT
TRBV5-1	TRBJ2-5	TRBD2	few	CASSLGLAGGIQETQYF	TGCGCCAGCAGCTTGGGACTAGCGGGGGGCATCCAAGAGACCCAGTACTTC
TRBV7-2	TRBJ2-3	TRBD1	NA	CASSLVDRATDTQYF	TGTGCCAGCAGCTTAGTCGACAGGGCCACAGATACGCAGTATTTT
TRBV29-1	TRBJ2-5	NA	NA	CSVDRTGTIQETQYF	TGCAGCGTTGATAGAACCGGGACAATCCAAGAGACCCAGTACTTC
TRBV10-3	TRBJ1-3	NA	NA	CAISDYKGNTIYF	TGTGCCATCAGTGATTATAAAGGAAACACCATATATTTT
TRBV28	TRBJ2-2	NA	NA	CASSHRVSGELFF	TGTGCCAGCAGCCACAGGGTCTCAGGGGAGCTGTTTTTT
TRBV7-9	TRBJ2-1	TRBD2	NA	CASSLVLAGYNEQFF	TGTGCCAGCAGCTTAGTACTAGCGGGATACAATGAGCAGTTCTTC
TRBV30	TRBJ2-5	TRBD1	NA	CAWILQGRQETQYF	TGTGCCTGGATATTACAGGGGAGACAAGAGACCCAGTACTTC
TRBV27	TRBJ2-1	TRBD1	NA	CASSLMWDRGQNEQFF	TGTGCCAGCAGTTTAATGTGGGACAGGGGGCAAAATGAGCAGTTCTTC
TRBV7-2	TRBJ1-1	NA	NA	CASSLSGWRNTEAFF	TGTGCCAGCAGCTTATCCGGGTGGAGGAACACTGAAGCTTTCTTT
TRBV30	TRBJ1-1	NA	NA	CAWDLTVNTEAFF	TGTGCCTGGGACCTGACAGTGAACACTGAAGCTTTCTTT
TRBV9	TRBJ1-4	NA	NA	CASSVRGTNEKLFF	TGTGCCAGCAGCGTCAGGGGTACTAATGAAAAACTGTTTTTT
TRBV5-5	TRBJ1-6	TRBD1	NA	CASSLYRDRAYNSPLHF	TGTGCCAGCAGCCTTTACCGGGACAGAGCTTATAATTCACCCCTCCACTTT
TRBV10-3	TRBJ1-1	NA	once	CAISERQGLMGTEAFF	TGTGCCATCAGTGAACGCCAGGGGCTAATGGGCACTGAAGCTTTCTTT
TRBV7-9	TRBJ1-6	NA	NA	CASSSDWDSPLHF	TGTGCCAGCAGCTCTGACTGGGATTCACCCCTCCACTTT
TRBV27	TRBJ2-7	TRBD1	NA	CASRWTGGEQYF	TGTGCCAGCAGGTGGACAGGGGGCGAGCAGTACTTC
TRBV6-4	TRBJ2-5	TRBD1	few	CASSDGTGGQETQYF	TGTGCCAGCAGTGACGGGACAGGGGGCCAAGAGACCCAGTACTTC
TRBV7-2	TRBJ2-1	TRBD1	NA	CASSLPGTGLNEQFF	TGTGCCAGCAGCCTTCCCGGGACAGGCCTTAATGAGCAGTTCTTC
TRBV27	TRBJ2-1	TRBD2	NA	CASSLWSSGGLSYNEQFF	TGTGCCAGCAGTTTATGGTCTAGCGGGGGGTTGTCCTACAATGAGCAGTTCTTC
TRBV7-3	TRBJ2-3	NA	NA	CASSLRQGTDTQYF	TGTGCCAGCAGCTTACGGCAGGGTACTGATACGCAGTATTTT
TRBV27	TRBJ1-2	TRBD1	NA	CASSYDRGNYGYTF	TGTGCCAGCAGTTACGACAGGGGTAACTATGGCTACACCTTC
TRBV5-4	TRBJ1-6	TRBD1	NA	CASSLETGEALHF	TGTGCCAGCAGCTTGGAGACAGGGGAGGCCCTCCACTTT
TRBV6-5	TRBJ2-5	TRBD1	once	CASSYLGQGREETQYF	TGTGCCAGCAGTTACCTTGGACAGGGCAGGGAGGAGACCCAGTACTTC
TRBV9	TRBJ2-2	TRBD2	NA	CASSVAQQRGGAGELFF	TGTGCCAGCAGCGTAGCCCAACAGCGGGGGGGCGCCGGGGAGCTGTTTTTT